One sample yielded the 28 T cell receptor beta chains listed below, sequenced in a study of T cells after posttransplantation cyclophosphamide (dated by TCRdb to 2016 to 2018). Libraries were made using the immunoSEQ multiplex PCR assay. Imported from immuneACCESS, the table was reduced by TCRdb to in-frame sequences with V and J called. These copies leave out some clones; in studies compared against another copy, an unresolved V gene accounts for under half, and the cause of the remainder is not known. The table for this sample lists over 45,000 clones, none of them counted only once. The ten largest make up about 2% of the sample. The sequencing sample was made of PBMCs. The receptors derive from a middle-aged man in good health, CMV-negative, and a related stem cell transplant donor.

This chain links TRBV27 with TRBJ2-1; perhaps TRBD2 as D (6 bases). The V end lost 8 bases, the J end lost 8 bases, and 22 bases lay between the germline ends. The germline V gene has CDR1 MNHEY and CDR2 SMNVEV (reference sequence). This CDR3 is built from 15 residues. The CDR3 nucleotides are TGTGCCAGCGCTCCATTAACCCCGGACTATTATGAGCAGTTCTTC. As protein: CASAPLTPDYYEQFF.

This clone was counted at least ten times. This chain connects TRBV18 to TRBJ1-2; no firm D call. Trimming took 2 bases from V and 1 from J, leaving 11 bases between them. This CDR3 is 15 amino acids long. Germline V lookup: CDR1 KGHSH, CDR2 LQKENI. The CDR3 DNA is TGTGCCAGCTCACCATCGACTTTAGATAACTATGGCTACACCTTC. This gives the protein CASSPSTLDNYGYTF.

This clone was found many times. This chain joins TRBV5-8 and TRBJ2-5; D possibly corresponds to TRBD1 (6 bases). Germline values: CDR1 SGHTS, CDR2 YDEGEE. V was pared by 4 bases and J by 5 bases, with 21 bases between. CDR3 length: 16 residues. The CDR3 bases are TGTGCCAGCAGCACCGCCCGACAGGATTTCGGGGAGACCCAGTACTTC. This translates into CASSTARQDFGETQYF.

This clone was detected many times. The genes are TRBV14 and TRBJ2-2; D not resolved. V gave up 0 bases and J gave up 2 bases, with 16 bases separating them. CDR3 size: 18 residues. The germline V gene has CDR1 SGHDN and CDR2 FVKESK. The CDR3 region is CASSQEVSPTHNTGELFF. The CDR3 region has the DNA TGTGCCAGCAGCCAAGAGGTCTCGCCTACCCATAACACCGGGGAGCTGTTTTTT.

This clone was recorded many times. This chain joins TRBV2 and TRBJ2-2; 9 bases map to TRBD1. CDR1 is SNHLY, CDR2 FYNNEI, per germline. V shed 7 bases, J shed 7 bases, and the junction held 19 bases outside the gene matches. This CDR3 region has 18 residues. CDR3 in DNA: TGTGCCAGCACAAAAATCGACTGGGACAGGGTGGTTAGCGGGGAGCTGTTTTTT. Amino acid sequence: CASTKIDWDRVVSGELFF.

This clone was recorded many times. V is TRBV30 and J is TRBJ1-2, with D perhaps TRBD1 (5 bases). V was shortened by 8 bases and J by 5 bases, with 18 bases between the two germline ends. This CDR3 spans 13 amino acids. Germline CDR1 is GTSNPN and CDR2 is SVGIG (reference sequence). This CDR3 reads CAGTPQGSYGYTF. CDR3 nucleotide sequence: TGTGCCGGGACCCCCCAGGGAAGTTATGGCTACACCTTC.

This clone was recorded many times. This chain connects TRBV7-2 to TRBJ2-3; D gene ambiguous. The V gene lost 4 bases and the J gene lost 8 bases, with 7 bases spanning the gap. The CDR3 is 11 residues long. Germline V gene lookup returns CDR1 SGHTA and CDR2 FQGNSA. The CDR3 loop reads CASSSPGTQYF. In nucleotides, the CDR3 is TGTGCCAGCAGCTCGCCGGGTACGCAGTATTTT.

This clone was recorded at least ten times. The chain links TRBV7-2 to TRBJ1-6, with TRBD1 identical over 8 bases. The junction had 3 bases not matched to a gene; V was cut back by 5 bases and J by 3 bases. The CDR3 runs to 15 residues. CDR1 is SGHTA, CDR2 FQGNSA, per germline. The CDR3 nucleotides read TGTGCCAGCAGCCCCGGGACAGGCTATAATTCACCCCTCCACTTT. Amino acids: CASSPGTGYNSPLHF.

This clone has a count of ten or more. The V and J genes are TRBV28 and TRBJ1-5; 8 nucleotides align to TRBD1. Germline V gene lookup returns CDR1 MDHEN and CDR2 SYDVKM. This CDR3 has 14 residues. The junction had 9 bases not matched to a gene; V was cut back by 6 bases and J by 8 bases. The CDR3 is CASSLGQGLEPQHF. DNA for the CDR3: TGTGCCAGCAGCCTAGGACAGGGTTTGGAGCCCCAGCATTTT.

This clone has ten or more counts. The chain links TRBV7-9 to TRBJ2-1; tentative D call: TRBD2 (6 bases). The germline gives CDR1 SEHNR, CDR2 FQNEAQ (reference sequence). The CDR3 is 15 amino acids. Trimming removed 6 bases at V and 0 bases at J, with 12 bases between. In DNA, the CDR3 is TGTGCCAGCAGGCCCCGGGAGTCCTCCTACAATGAGCAGTTCTTC. Translation: CASRPRESSYNEQFF.

This clone showed up many times. This rearrangement joins TRBV19 to TRBJ1-2; 8 bases fit TRBD1. The CDR3 consists of 15 residues. J gave up 2 bases and V 4 bases, and 6 bases lay outside the gene matches. Germline V gene lookup returns CDR1 LNHDA and CDR2 SQIVND (reference sequence). The CDR3 DNA reads TGTGCCAGTAGTACCTCCGGGACAGGAAACTATGGCTACACCTTC. Amino acids: CASSTSGTGNYGYTF.

This clone was observed at least ten times. The chain employs TRBV27 and TRBJ2-3, with D hard to call. V was cut by 0 bases and J by 0 bases, with 10 bases left in between. Germline V gives CDR1 MNHEY, CDR2 SMNVEV (reference sequence). This CDR3 is built from 16 residues. The CDR3 loop is CASSLSGNPSTDTQYF. CDR3 nucleotides: TGTGCCAGCAGTTTATCGGGCAACCCTAGCACAGATACGCAGTATTTT.

The sample holds a few counts of this clone. The chain recombines TRBV6-5 with TRBJ2-7, with a tentative D call TRBD2 (6 bases). This CDR3 spans 15 amino acids. From germline, CDR1 is MNHEY and CDR2 SVGAGI. The V gene lost 1 base and the J gene lost 2 bases, with 12 bases spanning the gap. CDR3 nucleotides: TGTGCCAGCAGTTACTTCTCTCCGGGGGCCTACGAGCAGTACTTC. Translation: CASSYFSPGAYEQYF.

In this sample, this clone turned up many times. The chain has TRBV5-4 and TRBJ2-5; TRBD2 agrees at 10 bases. This CDR3 is built from 15 residues. Germline CDR1 and CDR2: SGHNT and YYREEE (reference sequence). Trimming at V came to 1 base and at J to 1 base, leaving 1 base not matched to a gene. The CDR3 region is CASSLTSGTQETQYF. The CDR3 DNA sequence: TGTGCCAGCAGCTTGACTAGCGGGACCCAAGAGACCCAGTACTTC.

This clone was picked up many times. V is TRBV29-1 and J is TRBJ1-4, with 7 bases aligning to TRBD1. Germline V gives CDR1 SQVTM, CDR2 ANQGSEA. The length of the CDR3 is 14 residues. With 7 bases clipped from V and 3 bases from J, the junction kept 8 bases outside the gene matches. The CDR3 here is CSAEGAGSNEKLFF. DNA for the CDR3: TGCAGCGCCGAGGGGGCAGGGTCTAATGAAAAACTGTTTTTT.

This clone has ten or more counts. This chain connects TRBV19 to TRBJ2-2; D might be TRBD1 (6 bases). V was cut by 7 bases and J by 6 bases, with 15 bases left in between. Germline loops: CDR1 LNHDA, CDR2 SQIVND (reference sequence). The CDR3 has 14 residues. The CDR3 protein is CASNNPGVAGELFF. The CDR3 DNA reads as TGTGCCAGTAATAATCCAGGGGTCGCCGGGGAGCTGTTTTTT.

This clone was seen many times. CDR3 bases: TGTGCCAGCAATGGGGGAGGCTATGGCTACACCTTC. It translates to CASNGGGYGYTF. The J gene is TRBJ1-2, the V gene TRBV25-1, with a weak D call TRBD1 (5 bases). Germline loops: CDR1 MGHDK, CDR2 SYGVNS. The CDR3 consists of 12 residues. Trimming took 7 bases from V and 4 from J, leaving 10 bases between them.

This clone was seen repeatedly, ten times or more. The genes are TRBV4-1 and TRBJ2-1; TRBD2 is a possible D gene (6 bases). Germline V gives CDR1 MGHRA, CDR2 YSYEKL. Trimming took 1 base from V and 6 from J, leaving 13 bases between them. The CDR3 is 15 amino acids. The chain's CDR3 is CASSQARGVSNEQFF. The CDR3 nucleotides read TGCGCCAGCAGCCAAGCGCGGGGAGTAAGCAATGAGCAGTTCTTC.

This clone has at least ten counts. J is TRBJ2-3 and V is TRBV10-3, with 11 bases fitting TRBD2. Germline V gene lookup returns CDR1 ENHRY and CDR2 SYGVKD. This CDR3 spans 17 amino acids. After removal of 2 bases from V and 4 bases from J, the junction contained 8 bases not matched to a gene. CDR3 residues: CAISEPGLAVNADTQYF. The CDR3 coding sequence is TGTGCCATCAGTGAGCCGGGACTAGCGGTGAACGCAGATACGCAGTATTTT.

In its sample, this clone was seen many times. The V and J genes are TRBV5-4 and TRBJ2-3; 8 positions match TRBD1. J was trimmed by 2 bases and V by 0 bases; bases with no gene match: 5. The CDR3 totals 16 residues. The V gene's germline CDR1 is SGHNT and CDR2 YYREEE (reference sequence). CDR3 bases: TGTGCCAGCAGCTTGGAGGACAGGGACACCACAGATACGCAGTATTTT. It translates to CASSLEDRDTTDTQYF.

This clone came up many times. J is TRBJ2-3 and V is TRBV19, with 8 bases aligning to TRBD2. Germline V gene lookup returns CDR1 LNHDA and CDR2 SQIVND (reference sequence). This CDR3 region has 14 residues. The trim removed 3 bases at V and 5 bases at J, leaving 4 bases unmatched. CDR3 sequence reads: CASSMTAGGDTQYF. CDR3 nucleotide sequence: TGTGCCAGTAGTATGACGGCGGGAGGAGATACGCAGTATTTT.

This clone was seen many times. The rearrangement joins TRBV7-2 to TRBJ2-1; no definite D call. The CDR3 runs to 15 residues. The germline CDR1 and CDR2 sequences are SGHTA and FQGNSA. Trimming shortened V by 3 bases and J by 1 base, and 10 bases separated the two germline ends. Here the CDR3 reads CASSFAGYSYNEQFF. As DNA, the CDR3 is TGTGCCAGCAGCTTCGCCGGTTATTCCTACAATGAGCAGTTCTTC.

This clone showed up many times. This sequence joins TRBV6-5 and TRBJ1-1; tentatively, D is TRBD1 (5 bases). The CDR3 covers 14 residues. Germline V gene sequence: CDR1 MNHEY, CDR2 SVGAGI. V lost 0 bases and J 4 bases, leaving 9 bases between the germline ends. The CDR3 DNA reads TGTGCCAGCAGTTACTCGACGGGGGGCACTGAAGCTTTCTTT. This translates into CASSYSTGGTEAFF.

This clone was found many times. J is TRBJ2-7 and V is TRBV6-1, with TRBD1 matching over 8 bases. V gave up 5 bases and J gave up 0 bases; unmatched junction bases: 6. CDR1 MNHNS and CDR2 SASEGT come from the germline V gene. The CDR3 contains 15 residues. The CDR3 DNA follows: TGTGCCAGCAGTAGCCGACAGGGGACCTCCTACGAGCAGTACTTC. As protein: CASSSRQGTSYEQYF.

Many counts were recorded for this clone. The genes are TRBV27 and TRBJ1-5; D uncertain. This CDR3 has 14 residues. V was cut by 5 bases and J by 5 bases, with 13 bases left in between. The germline V gene encodes CDR1 MNHEY and CDR2 SMNVEV (reference sequence). CDR3 sequence: CASSSWGGDQPQHF. DNA for the CDR3: TGTGCCAGCAGTAGTTGGGGAGGTGATCAGCCCCAGCATTTT.

This clone was observed at least ten times. The chain couples TRBV20-1 to TRBJ1-2; D possibly corresponds to TRBD1 (6 bases). With 7 bases removed from V and 8 bases from J, the gap between germline ends came to 14 bases. The CDR3 covers 11 residues. Germline CDR1 DFQATT, CDR2 SNEGSKA (reference sequence). DNA of the CDR3: TGCAGTGTGAACAGGGTCGAGGGCTACACCTTC. This sequence encodes CSVNRVEGYTF.

This clone was observed many times. The genes are TRBV5-1 and TRBJ2-1; the D gene is possibly TRBD2 (5 bases). The ends were cut back, 4 bases at V and 6 bases at J, with 11 bases in the middle. Germline V gene sequence: CDR1 SGHRS, CDR2 YFSETQ. The CDR3 extends over 13 amino acids. Written as DNA, the CDR3 is TGCGCCAGCAGCATGGACTTGGTCAATGAGCAGTTCTTC. It encodes CASSMDLVNEQFF.

Ten or more counts support this clone. Other DNA sequences from this sample encode an identical CDR3 as well. The chain recombines TRBV7-6 with TRBJ2-7; 8 bases align to TRBD2. The CDR3 covers 16 residues. V was clipped by 1 base and J by 3 bases; unmatched bases: 8. CDR1 and CDR2 from the germline V gene are SGHVS and FNYEAQ. The DNA for the CDR3 is TGTGCCAGCAGCTTAGTAGGCGGCAGCGGGAGCTACGAGCAGTACTTC. Amino acid sequence: CASSLVGGSGSYEQYF.